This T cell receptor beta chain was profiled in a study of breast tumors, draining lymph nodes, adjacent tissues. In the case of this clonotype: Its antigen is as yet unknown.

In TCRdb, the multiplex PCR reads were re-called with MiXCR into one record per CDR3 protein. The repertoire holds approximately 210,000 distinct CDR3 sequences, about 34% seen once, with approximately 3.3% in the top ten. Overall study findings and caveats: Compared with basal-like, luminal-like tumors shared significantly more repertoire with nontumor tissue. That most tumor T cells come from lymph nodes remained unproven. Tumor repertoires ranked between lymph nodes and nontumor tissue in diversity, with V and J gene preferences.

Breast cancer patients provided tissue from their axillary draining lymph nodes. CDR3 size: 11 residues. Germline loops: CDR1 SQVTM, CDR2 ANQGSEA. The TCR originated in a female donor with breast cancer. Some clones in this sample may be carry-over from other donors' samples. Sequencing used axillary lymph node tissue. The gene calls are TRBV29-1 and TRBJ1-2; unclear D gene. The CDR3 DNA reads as TGCCAGCCCTCGAACCTCTATGGCTACACCTTC. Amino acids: CQPSNLYGYTF.